The present entry profiles one TCR beta chain with its context. Genomic DNA, serving as template, underwent TCR beta VDJ and CDR3 profiling. TCRdb called the reads again in MiXCR, with one record for every CDR3 protein. The repertoire holds 62,000 or so distinct CDR3 sequences, with 50% to 55% as singletons. The source of the sample is a study of CD8+CD57+ T cells in acquired aplastic anemia. Study-wide context: Average DNA yield from sorted CD4+ and CD8+ cells was approximately 3.2 ug.

The sequence came from a human donor in good health, serving as a control. The sample was sorted CD4+, CD8+, or CD8+CD57+ T cells (not recorded which) from PBMCs.

In DNA, the CDR3 is TGTGCCACCAGTGAGCTCGGGGGTGTCGCTGAGCAGTTCTTC. Protein sequence: CATSELGGVAEQFF. V is TRBV24-1 and J is TRBJ2-1; perhaps TRBD2 as D (6 bases). The CDR3 contains 14 residues. Trimming removed 4 bases from V and 9 bases from J, with 15 bases in between. The germline CDR1 and CDR2 sequences are KGHDR and SFDVKD.